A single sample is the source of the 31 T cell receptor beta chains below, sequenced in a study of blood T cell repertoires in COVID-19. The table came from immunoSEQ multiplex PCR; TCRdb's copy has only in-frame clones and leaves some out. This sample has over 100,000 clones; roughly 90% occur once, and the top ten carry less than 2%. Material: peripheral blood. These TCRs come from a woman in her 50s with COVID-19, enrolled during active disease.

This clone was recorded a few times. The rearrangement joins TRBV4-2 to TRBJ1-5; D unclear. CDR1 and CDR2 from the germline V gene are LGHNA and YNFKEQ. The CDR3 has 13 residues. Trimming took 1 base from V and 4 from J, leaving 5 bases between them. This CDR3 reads CASSQGENQPQHF. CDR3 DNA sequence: TGTGCCAGCAGCCAAGGGGAGAATCAGCCCCAGCATTTT.

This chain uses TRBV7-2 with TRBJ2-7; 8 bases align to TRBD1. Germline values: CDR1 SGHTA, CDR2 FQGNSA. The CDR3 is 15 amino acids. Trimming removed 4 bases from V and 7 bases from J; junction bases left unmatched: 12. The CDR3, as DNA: TGTGCCAGCAGCTGGTCCGGGACAGGTAGACAAGAGCAGTACTTC. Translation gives CASSWSGTGRQEQYF. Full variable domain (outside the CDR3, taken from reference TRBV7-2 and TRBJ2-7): GAGVSQSPSNKVTEKGKDVELRCDPISGHTALYWYRQSLGQGLEFLIYFQGNSAPDKSGLPSDRFSAERTGGSVSTLTIQRTQQEDSAVYLCASSWSGTGRQEQYFGPGTRLTVT.

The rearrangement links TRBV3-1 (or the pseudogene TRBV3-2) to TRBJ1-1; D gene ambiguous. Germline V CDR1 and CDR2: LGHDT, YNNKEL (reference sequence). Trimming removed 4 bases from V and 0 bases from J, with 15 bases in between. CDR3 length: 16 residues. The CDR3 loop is CASSRRIGSMNTEAFF. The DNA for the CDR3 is TGTGCCAGCAGCCGCCGGATAGGGAGTATGAACACTGAAGCTTTCTTT.

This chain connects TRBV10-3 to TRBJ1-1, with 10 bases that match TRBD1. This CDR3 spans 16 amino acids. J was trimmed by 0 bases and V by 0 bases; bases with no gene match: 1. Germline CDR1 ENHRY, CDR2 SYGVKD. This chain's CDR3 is CAISESTGGMNTEAFF. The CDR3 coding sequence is TGTGCCATCAGTGAGTCGACAGGGGGCATGAACACTGAAGCTTTCTTT.

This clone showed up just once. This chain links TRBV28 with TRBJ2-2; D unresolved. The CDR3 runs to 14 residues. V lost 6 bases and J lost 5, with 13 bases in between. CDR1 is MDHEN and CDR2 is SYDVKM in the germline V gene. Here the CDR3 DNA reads TGTGCCAGCAGCCGGGTCTCTGGGACCGGGGAGCTGTTTTTT. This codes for CASSRVSGTGELFF. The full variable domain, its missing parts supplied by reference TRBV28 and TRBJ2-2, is DVKVTQSSRYLVKRTGEKVFLECVQDMDHENMFWYRQDPGLGLRLIYFSYDVKMKEKGDIPEGYSVSREKKERFSLILESASTNQTSMYLCASSRVSGTGELFFGEGSRLTVL.

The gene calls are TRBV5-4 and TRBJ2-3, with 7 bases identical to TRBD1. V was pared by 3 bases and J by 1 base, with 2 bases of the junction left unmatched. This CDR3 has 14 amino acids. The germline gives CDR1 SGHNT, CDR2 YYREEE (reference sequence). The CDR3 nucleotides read TGTGCCAGCAGCTACAGGGGTGGCACAGATACGCAGTATTTT. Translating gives CASSYRGGTDTQYF.

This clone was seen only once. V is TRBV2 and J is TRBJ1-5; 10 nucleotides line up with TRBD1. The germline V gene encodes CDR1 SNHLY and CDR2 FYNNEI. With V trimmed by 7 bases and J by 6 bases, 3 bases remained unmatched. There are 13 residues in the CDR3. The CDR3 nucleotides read TGTGCCAGCACCGGACAGGGGGTTCAGCCCCAGCATTTT. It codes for CASTGQGVQPQHF.

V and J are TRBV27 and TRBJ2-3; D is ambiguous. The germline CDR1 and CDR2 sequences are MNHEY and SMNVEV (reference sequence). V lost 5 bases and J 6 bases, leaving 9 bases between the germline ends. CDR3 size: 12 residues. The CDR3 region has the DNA TGTGCCAGCAGTCTCTACGGGGATACGCAGTATTTT. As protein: CASSLYGDTQYF.

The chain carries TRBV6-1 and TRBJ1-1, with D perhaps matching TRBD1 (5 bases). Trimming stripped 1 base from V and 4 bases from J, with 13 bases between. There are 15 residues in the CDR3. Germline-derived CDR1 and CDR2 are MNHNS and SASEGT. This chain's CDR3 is CASSEDTGWGTEAFF. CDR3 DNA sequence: TGTGCCAGCAGTGAAGACACAGGTTGGGGCACTGAAGCTTTCTTT.

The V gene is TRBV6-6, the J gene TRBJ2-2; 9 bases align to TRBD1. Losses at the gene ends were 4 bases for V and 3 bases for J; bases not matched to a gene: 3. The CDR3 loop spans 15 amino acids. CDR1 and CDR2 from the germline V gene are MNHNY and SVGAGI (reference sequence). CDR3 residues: CASSLGQGHTGELFF. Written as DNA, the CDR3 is TGTGCCAGCAGTTTGGGACAGGGTCACACCGGGGAGCTGTTTTTT.

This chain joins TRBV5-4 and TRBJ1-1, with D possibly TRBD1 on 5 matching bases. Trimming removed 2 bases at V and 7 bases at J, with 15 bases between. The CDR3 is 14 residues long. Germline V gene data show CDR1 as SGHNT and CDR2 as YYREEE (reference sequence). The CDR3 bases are TGTGCCAGCAGCTTATTCGCCTTCCAGGGTGAAGCTTTCTTT. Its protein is CASSLFAFQGEAFF.

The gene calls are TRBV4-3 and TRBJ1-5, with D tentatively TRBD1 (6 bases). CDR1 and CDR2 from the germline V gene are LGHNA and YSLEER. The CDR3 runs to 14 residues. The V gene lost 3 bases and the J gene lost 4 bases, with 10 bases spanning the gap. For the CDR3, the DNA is TGCGCCAGCAGCCATGAGACAGGTAATCAGCCCCAGCATTTT. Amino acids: CASSHETGNQPQHF.

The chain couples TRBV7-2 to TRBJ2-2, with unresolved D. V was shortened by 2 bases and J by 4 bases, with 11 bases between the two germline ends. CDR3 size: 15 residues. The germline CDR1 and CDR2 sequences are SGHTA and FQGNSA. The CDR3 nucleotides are TGTGCCAGCAGCTTACAACAGTGGGTCACCGGGGAGCTGTTTTTT. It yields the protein CASSLQQWVTGELFF. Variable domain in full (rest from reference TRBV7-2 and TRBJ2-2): GAGVSQSPSNKVTEKGKDVELRCDPISGHTALYWYRQSLGQGLEFLIYFQGNSAPDKSGLPSDRFSAERTGGSVSTLTIQRTQQEDSAVYLCASSLQQWVTGELFFGEGSRLTVL.

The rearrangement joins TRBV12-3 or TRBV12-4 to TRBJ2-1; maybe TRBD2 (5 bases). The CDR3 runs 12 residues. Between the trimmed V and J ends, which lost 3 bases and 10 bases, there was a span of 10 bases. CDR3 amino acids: CASSLGVQEQFF. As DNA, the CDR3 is TGTGCCAGCAGTTTGGGAGTTCAAGAGCAGTTCTTC.

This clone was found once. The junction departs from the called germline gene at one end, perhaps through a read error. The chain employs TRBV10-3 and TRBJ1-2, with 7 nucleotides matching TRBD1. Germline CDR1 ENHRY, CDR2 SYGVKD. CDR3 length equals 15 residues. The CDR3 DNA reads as TGTGCCATCAGGGAGTTGGGGACAGCTAACTATGGCTACACCTTC. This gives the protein CAIRELGTANYGYTF.

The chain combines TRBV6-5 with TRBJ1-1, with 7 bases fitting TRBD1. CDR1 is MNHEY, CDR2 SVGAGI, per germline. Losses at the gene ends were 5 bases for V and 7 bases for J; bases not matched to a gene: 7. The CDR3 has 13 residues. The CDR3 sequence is CASSIDRADEAFF. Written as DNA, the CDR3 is TGTGCCAGCAGTATCGACAGGGCCGATGAAGCTTTCTTT.

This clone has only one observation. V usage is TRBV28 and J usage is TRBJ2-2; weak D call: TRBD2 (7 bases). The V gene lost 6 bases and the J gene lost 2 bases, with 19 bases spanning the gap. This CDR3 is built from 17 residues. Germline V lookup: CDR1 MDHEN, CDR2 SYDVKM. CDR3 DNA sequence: TGTGCCAGCAGACATTCTACGGGGGGCCTTAACACCGGGGAGCTGTTTTTT. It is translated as CASRHSTGGLNTGELFF.

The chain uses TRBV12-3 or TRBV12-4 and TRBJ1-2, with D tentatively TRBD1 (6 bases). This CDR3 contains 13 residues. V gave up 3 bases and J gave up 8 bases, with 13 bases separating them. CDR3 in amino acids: CASSLRQGKGYTF. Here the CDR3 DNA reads TGTGCCAGCAGTTTGCGCCAGGGGAAAGGCTACACCTTC.

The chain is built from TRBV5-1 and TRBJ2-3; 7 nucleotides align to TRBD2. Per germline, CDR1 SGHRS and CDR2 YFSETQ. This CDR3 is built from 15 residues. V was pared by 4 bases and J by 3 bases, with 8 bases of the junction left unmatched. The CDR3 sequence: CASSPFAGGTDTQYF. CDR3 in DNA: TGCGCCAGCAGCCCCTTTGCCGGGGGGACAGATACGCAGTATTTT. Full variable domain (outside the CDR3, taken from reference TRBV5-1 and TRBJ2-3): KAGVTQTPRYLIKTRGQQVTLSCSPISGHRSVSWYQQTPGQGLQFLFEYFSETQRNKGNFPGRFSGRQFSNSRSEMNVSTLELGDSALYLCASSPFAGGTDTQYFGPGTRLTVL.

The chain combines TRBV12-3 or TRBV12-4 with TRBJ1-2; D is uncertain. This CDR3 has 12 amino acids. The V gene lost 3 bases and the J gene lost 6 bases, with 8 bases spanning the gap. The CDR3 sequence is CASSLTTDGYTF. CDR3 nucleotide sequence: TGTGCCAGCAGTTTGACAACCGATGGCTACACCTTC.

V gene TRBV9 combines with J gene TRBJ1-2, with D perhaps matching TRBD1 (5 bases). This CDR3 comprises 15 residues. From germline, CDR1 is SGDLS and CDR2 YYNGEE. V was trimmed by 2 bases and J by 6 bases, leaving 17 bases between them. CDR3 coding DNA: TGTGCCAGCAGCGTTGCGGGAGGTGCAGGGCATGGCTACACCTTC. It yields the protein CASSVAGGAGHGYTF.

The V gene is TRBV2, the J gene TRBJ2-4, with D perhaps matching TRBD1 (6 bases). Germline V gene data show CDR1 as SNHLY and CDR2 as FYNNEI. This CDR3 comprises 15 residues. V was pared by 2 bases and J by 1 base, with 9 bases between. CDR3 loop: CASSEQGPAKNIQYF. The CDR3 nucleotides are TGTGCCAGCAGTGAACAGGGGCCGGCCAAAAACATTCAGTACTTC.

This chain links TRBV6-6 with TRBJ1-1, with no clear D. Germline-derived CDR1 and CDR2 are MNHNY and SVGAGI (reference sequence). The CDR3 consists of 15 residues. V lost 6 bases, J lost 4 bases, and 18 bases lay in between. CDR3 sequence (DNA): TGTGCCAGCAGCATCCCAACAAGAGGAGGCACTGAAGCTTTCTTT. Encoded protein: CASSIPTRGGTEAFF.

CDR3 region: CASSVRTSGVAGELFF. The CDR3 DNA reads TGTGCCAGCAGCGTTAGGACTAGCGGGGTTGCCGGGGAGCTGTTTTTT. The rearrangement uses TRBV9 and TRBJ2-2; 12 bases map to TRBD2. Germline trimming cut 2 bases from V and 6 bases from J; bases unmatched to any gene: 5. In germline, CDR1 is SGDLS, CDR2 YYNGEE. The length of the CDR3 is 16 residues.

The CDR3, as DNA: TGTGCCAGCACCGCGCGGGGGACAGGCCGGTACACTGAAGCTTTCTTT. Translating gives CASTARGTGRYTEAFF. The chain recombines TRBV2 with TRBJ1-1, with TRBD1 matching 8 bases. CDR1 and CDR2 from the germline V gene are SNHLY and FYNNEI. The CDR3 covers 16 residues. Trimming cost V 7 bases and J 3 bases; bases outside gene matches: 13.

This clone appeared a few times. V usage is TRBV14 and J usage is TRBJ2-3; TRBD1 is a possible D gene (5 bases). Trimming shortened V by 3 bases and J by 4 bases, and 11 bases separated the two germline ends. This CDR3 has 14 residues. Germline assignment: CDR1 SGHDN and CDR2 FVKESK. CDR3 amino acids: CASSQQGFADTQYF. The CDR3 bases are TGTGCCAGCAGCCAGCAGGGATTCGCAGATACGCAGTATTTT. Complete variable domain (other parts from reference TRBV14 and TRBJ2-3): EAGVTQFPSHSVIEKGQTVTLRCDPISGHDNLYWYRRVMGKEIKFLLHFVKESKQDESGMPNNRFLAERTGGTYSTLKVQPAELEDSGVYFCASSQQGFADTQYFGPGTRLTVL.

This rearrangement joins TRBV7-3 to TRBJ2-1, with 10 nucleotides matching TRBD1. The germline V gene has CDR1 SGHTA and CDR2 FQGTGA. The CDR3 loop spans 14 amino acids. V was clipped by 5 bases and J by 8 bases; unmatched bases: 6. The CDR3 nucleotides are TGTGCCAGCAGCCCCCGGACAGGGGGGCATGAGCAGTTCTTC. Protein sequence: CASSPRTGGHEQFF.

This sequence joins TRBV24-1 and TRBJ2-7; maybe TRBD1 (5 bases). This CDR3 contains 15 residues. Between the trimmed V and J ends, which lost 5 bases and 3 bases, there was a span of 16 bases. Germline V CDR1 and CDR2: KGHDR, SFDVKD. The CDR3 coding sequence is TGTGCCACCAGTGCCCCCGAGCAGGGTCTCTACGAGCAGTACTTC. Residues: CATSAPEQGLYEQYF.

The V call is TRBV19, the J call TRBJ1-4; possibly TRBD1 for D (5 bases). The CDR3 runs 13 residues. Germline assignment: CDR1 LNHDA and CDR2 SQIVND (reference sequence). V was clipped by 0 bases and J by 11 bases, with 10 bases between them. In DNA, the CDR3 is TGTGCCAGTAGTATAGATCGGAAGGGGAAACTGTTTTTT. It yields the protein CASSIDRKGKLFF.

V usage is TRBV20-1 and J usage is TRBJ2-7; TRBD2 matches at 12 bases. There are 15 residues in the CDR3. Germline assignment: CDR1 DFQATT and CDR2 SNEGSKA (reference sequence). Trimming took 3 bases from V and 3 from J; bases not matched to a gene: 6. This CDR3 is CSASSLAGGIYEQYF. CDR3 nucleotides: TGCAGTGCTAGTTCACTAGCGGGGGGAATCTACGAGCAGTACTTC.

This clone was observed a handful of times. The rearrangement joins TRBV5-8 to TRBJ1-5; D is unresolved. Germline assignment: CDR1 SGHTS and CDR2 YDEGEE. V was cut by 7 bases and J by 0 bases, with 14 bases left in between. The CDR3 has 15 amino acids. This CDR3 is CASPLGRDSNQPQHF. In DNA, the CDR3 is TGTGCCAGCCCCTTGGGGAGGGATAGCAATCAGCCCCAGCATTTT.